The 17 T cell receptor beta chains below come from one sample, sequenced in a study of human thymus T cells. The protocol was immunoSEQ multiplex PCR, while the TCRdb copy is restricted to in-frame clones and leaves out a portion. Of 55,000 to 70,000 clones in the sample, 94% were seen once. The sample was blood. The receptors come from a boy under two years old with a congenital heart defect but otherwise immunologically healthy.

J is TRBJ2-7 and V is TRBV19; D is unclear. V gave up 3 bases and J gave up 0 bases, with 12 bases separating them. This CDR3 is built from 15 residues. Germline assignment: CDR1 LNHDA and CDR2 SQIVND (reference sequence). As DNA, the CDR3 is TGTGCCAGTAGTATGGTTGAAGGAACCTCCTACGAGCAGTACTTC. Its translation is CASSMVEGTSYEQYF.

About this clone: A junction boundary mismatches the germline segment, possibly from a read error. As DNA, the CDR3 is TGTGCCAGCAGCTTGGGGGTAGCGGGGTTCTACAATGAGCCGTTCTTC. Translation: CASSLGVAGFYNEPFF. The V and J genes are TRBV5-6 and TRBJ2-1, with TRBD2 matching over 8 bases. Per germline, CDR1 SGHDT and CDR2 YYEEEE. This CDR3 contains 16 residues.

The rearrangement uses TRBV30 and TRBJ1-5; the D gene is possibly TRBD1 (6 bases). V was pared by 0 bases and J by 7 bases, with 10 bases between. This CDR3 contains 13 residues. CDR1 and CDR2 from the germline V gene are GTSNPN and SVGIG (reference sequence). The CDR3 reads CAWSVQGEQPQHF. DNA for the CDR3: TGTGCCTGGAGTGTACAGGGAGAACAGCCCCAGCATTTT.

The chain links TRBV5-1 to TRBJ2-2, with 7 bases fitting TRBD1. CDR3 length: 17 residues. V lost 4 bases, J lost 3 bases, and 12 bases stayed unmatched. Looked up from germline, CDR1 is SGHRS and CDR2 is YFSETQ. CDR3 bases: TGCGCCAGCAGCCCAGTAACCACAGGGGTACACACCGGGGAGCTGTTTTTT. Its protein product is CASSPVTTGVHTGELFF.

The chain couples TRBV6-6 to TRBJ2-5, with 9 bases fitting TRBD1. Germline-derived CDR1 and CDR2 are MNHNY and SVGAGI (reference sequence). V lost 6 bases and J lost 4; bases outside the gene matches: 12. This CDR3 has 16 amino acids. CDR3 residues: CASRPRDRDLRETQYF. DNA of the CDR3: TGTGCCAGCAGGCCCCGGGACAGGGATTTACGAGAGACCCAGTACTTC.

CDR3 DNA: TGTGCCAGCAGCTTAGCGTTTTATGAGCAGTTCTTC. It encodes CASSLAFYEQFF. The chain has TRBV7-9 and TRBJ2-1; D call uncertain. Trimming left V 0 bases short and J 8 bases short, with 5 bases between. This CDR3 has 12 amino acids. CDR1 is SEHNR, CDR2 FQNEAQ, per germline (reference sequence).

V is TRBV6-1 and J is TRBJ2-7, with TRBD1 matching over 7 bases. The germline CDR1 and CDR2 sequences are MNHNS and SASEGT. The ends lost 2 bases at V and 3 bases at J; junction bases unmatched: 7. The CDR3 sequence is 15 residues long. CDR3 protein: CASSEPDRTGYEQYF. The DNA for the CDR3 is TGTGCCAGCAGTGAACCGGACAGGACGGGCTACGAGCAGTACTTC.

The chain links TRBV12-5 to TRBJ2-2; D is perhaps TRBD2 (5 bases). This CDR3 has 16 amino acids. V shed 2 bases and J shed 9 bases, with 19 bases lying between them. Germline CDR1 is LGHNT and CDR2 is FRNRAP. The CDR3 spells CASGLLLDRGGRELFF. The DNA of the CDR3 is TGTGCTAGTGGTTTGCTTCTTGATCGGGGTGGACGGGAGCTGTTTTTT.

This clone was seen just once. The V gene is TRBV5-4, the J gene TRBJ2-7, with 7 bases aligning to TRBD1. Germline CDR1 and CDR2: SGHNT and YYREEE (reference sequence). The CDR3 totals 15 residues. V lost 0 bases, J lost 3 bases, and 6 bases stayed unmatched. This CDR3 reads CASSLVQGKLYEQYF. The CDR3 nucleotides are TGTGCCAGCAGCTTGGTACAGGGGAAACTCTACGAGCAGTACTTC. The full variable domain, rest sourced from reference TRBV5-4 and TRBJ2-7, is ETGVTQSPTHLIKTRGQQVTLRCSSQSGHNTVSWYQQALGQGPQFIFQYYREEENGRGNFPPRFSGLQFPNYSSELNVNALELDDSALYLCASSLVQGKLYEQYFGPGTRLTVT.

This rearrangement joins TRBV4-2 to TRBJ1-6; D remains unclear. From germline, CDR1 is LGHNA and CDR2 YNFKEQ. The CDR3 is 15 residues long. Trimming stripped 1 base from V and 10 bases from J, with 14 bases between. The DNA for the CDR3 is TGTGCCAGCAGCCAAGTTACGGGGATAGGGTCACCCCTCCACTTT. The encoded protein is CASSQVTGIGSPLHF.

The V gene is TRBV20-1, the J gene TRBJ1-2; weak D call: TRBD1 (6 bases). The CDR3 totals 11 residues. Trimming left V 0 bases short and J 8 bases short, with 7 bases between. Germline V gives CDR1 DFQATT, CDR2 SNEGSKA (reference sequence). The CDR3 region is CSAREGAGYTF. As DNA, the CDR3 is TGCAGTGCTAGAGAGGGGGCGGGCTACACCTTC.

The chain uses TRBV29-1 and TRBJ2-1; tentatively, D is TRBD1 (6 bases). CDR3 length: 13 residues. The V and J ends lost 7 bases and 3 bases respectively, with 13 bases between them. Looked up from germline, CDR1 is SQVTM and CDR2 is ANQGSEA. CDR3 bases: TGCAGCGATACAGGGCCTAACTACAATGAGCAGTTCTTC. It translates to CSDTGPNYNEQFF.

V gene TRBV27 combines with J gene TRBJ2-7; D is perhaps TRBD2 (6 bases). V was clipped by 5 bases and J by 3 bases, with 11 bases between them. Germline-derived CDR1 and CDR2 are MNHEY and SMNVEV (reference sequence). The CDR3 runs to 13 residues. The CDR3 DNA sequence: TGTGCCAGCAGTCTAGGGACTTTCTACGAGCAGTACTTC. Its protein is CASSLGTFYEQYF.

The J gene is TRBJ2-5, the V gene TRBV5-1; the match to TRBD1 covers 7 bases. CDR1 and CDR2 from the germline V gene are SGHRS and YFSETQ. Unmatched junction bases numbered 10, after V lost 4 bases and J lost 7 bases. This CDR3 contains 14 residues. The CDR3 DNA sequence: TGCGCCAGCAGCCGGACAGGCGCTCTGGGGACCCAGTACTTC. This translates into CASSRTGALGTQYF.

The chain combines TRBV7-8 with TRBJ2-7; no clear D. The length of the CDR3 is 17 residues. With 0 bases removed from V and 0 bases from J, the gap between germline ends came to 15 bases. CDR1 and CDR2 (germline): SGHVS, FQNEAQ. The CDR3 DNA sequence: TGTGCCAGCAGCTTAGCGGAAGGACGGTTCCTCTCCTACGAGCAGTACTTC. It translates to CASSLAEGRFLSYEQYF.

The rearrangement uses TRBV19 and TRBJ2-7; tentative D call: TRBD2 (7 bases). V was trimmed by 3 bases and J by 7 bases, leaving 22 bases between them. The CDR3 has 16 amino acids. Germline V gene data show CDR1 as LNHDA and CDR2 as SQIVND (reference sequence). DNA of the CDR3: TGTGCCAGTAGTATCCCCAGGTCCCCTAGGGGGGGAGAGCAGTACTTC. Its translation: CASSIPRSPRGGEQYF. The full variable domain, in which reference TRBV19 and TRBJ2-7 provide the parts outside the CDR3, is DGGITQSPKYLFRKEGQNVTLSCEQNLNHDAMYWYRQDPGQGLRLIYYSQIVNDFQKGDIAEGYSVSREKKESFPLTVTSAQKNPTAFYLCASSIPRSPRGGEQYFGPGTRLTVT.

The chain's CDR3 is CASSPASYGYTF. DNA of the CDR3: TGTGCCAGCAGCCCCGCGTCGTATGGCTACACCTTC. The chain joins TRBV9 to TRBJ1-2; unclear D gene. The CDR3 covers 12 residues. Between the trimmed V and J ends, which lost 4 bases and 5 bases, there was a span of 9 bases. From germline, CDR1 is SGDLS and CDR2 YYNGEE.